This T cell receptor (beta chain) was recovered during a study of T cell responses to AZD1222 COVID-19 vaccine. Study-level findings and limits: Repertoire sampling happened only post peak T cell response.

Measured with immunoSEQ multiplex PCR; TCRdb has only the in-frame clones, and not every one. The sample carries more than 70,000 clones, more than 90% recorded once. Remarks on this clone: Its antigen is undetermined.

The CDR3 has 13 residues. V lost 6 bases to trimming and J lost 6 bases, with 14 bases between them. The specimen was peripheral blood, collected on day 0 of AZD1222 vaccination. This clonotype was sampled from an adult in good health. The chain uses TRBV12-3 or TRBV12-4 and TRBJ1-2; D possibly corresponds to TRBD1 (5 bases). The CDR3 sequence: CASRAGDRDGYTF. The CDR3 DNA is TGTGCCAGCAGGGCGGGGGATCGGGATGGCTACACCTTC.